Shown below are 14 T cell receptor beta chains from a single sample sequenced in a study of blood T cell repertoires in COVID-19 (TCRdb year 2020). Library preparation used the immunoSEQ multiplex PCR assay. Sourced from immuneACCESS, this table was stored by TCRdb with only in-frame sequences that have V and J called. A share of the clones is absent; for the studies checked, an unresolved V gene accounts for under half, and the remainder has no known explanation. A total of over 350,000 clones appear in this sample, 87% of them only once. The ten largest clones take up under 2% of the sample. Sequenced sample: PBMCs or T cells enriched from blood (not recorded which). These TCRs come from a woman aged 18-29 years with acute COVID-19.

V gene TRBV9 combines with J gene TRBJ2-7; 13 positions match TRBD2. After removal of 0 bases from V and 5 bases from J, the junction contained 2 bases not matched to a gene. CDR1 is SGDLS, CDR2 YYNGEE, per germline. This CDR3 region has 15 residues. CDR3 region: CASSVDGTSGNEQYF. CDR3 sequence (DNA): TGTGCCAGCAGCGTAGACGGGACTAGCGGGAACGAGCAGTACTTC.

This chain connects TRBV18 to TRBJ2-5, with D perhaps matching TRBD2 (5 bases). Germline V gene data show CDR1 as KGHSH and CDR2 as LQKENI. The ends were cut back, 4 bases at V and 0 bases at J, with 9 bases in the middle. The CDR3 contains 14 residues. The CDR3 bases are TGTGCCAGCTCACAAGCGGCTAACCAAGAGACCCAGTACTTC. As protein: CASSQAANQETQYF.

CDR3 nucleotides: TGCGCCAGCAGCCAAGGGCAGGGGAGGGTCGCTGAAGCTTTCTTT. Amino acids: CASSQGQGRVAEAFF. The rearrangement links TRBV4-1 to TRBJ1-1, with D tentatively TRBD1 (6 bases). Trimming removed 1 base from V and 6 bases from J, with 15 bases in between. CDR1 MGHRA and CDR2 YSYEKL come from the germline V gene. The CDR3 has 15 residues.

V gene TRBV7-6 combines with J gene TRBJ2-7, with a weak D call TRBD1 (7 bases). V lost 8 bases to trimming and J lost 5 bases, with 10 bases between them. CDR3 length: 11 residues. The germline V gene has CDR1 SGHVS and CDR2 FNYEAQ. This CDR3 reads CASGRGDEQYF. CDR3 DNA: TGTGCCAGCGGCAGGGGGGACGAGCAGTACTTC.

The chain carries TRBV5-1 and TRBJ2-1; 7 bases are a match to TRBD1. Trimming took 0 bases from V and 1 from J; bases not matched to a gene: 4. This CDR3 is built from 16 residues. In germline, CDR1 is SGHRS, CDR2 YFSETQ. The CDR3 here is CASSLDGDRSYNEQFF. DNA of the CDR3: TGCGCCAGCAGCTTGGATGGGGACAGATCCTACAATGAGCAGTTCTTC.

This clone was detected only once. The J gene is TRBJ1-6, the V gene TRBV9; 8 bases agree with TRBD1. This CDR3 is 17 amino acids long. CDR1 is SGDLS, CDR2 YYNGEE, per germline. With 0 bases clipped from V and 7 bases from J, the junction kept 9 bases outside the gene matches. The CDR3: CASSVGIRGRGNSPLHF. DNA of the CDR3: TGTGCCAGCAGCGTAGGGATCAGGGGGCGAGGAAATTCACCCCTCCACTTT.

The chain uses TRBV19 and TRBJ2-6; 9 bases map to TRBD1. The CDR3 has 17 amino acids. The V gene end was trimmed by 5 bases and the J gene end by 1 base; junction bases not matched to a gene: 6. Germline lookup yields CDR1 LNHDA and CDR2 SQIVND (reference sequence). DNA of the CDR3: TGTGCCAGTAGTGTGACAGGGGGACCTTCTGGGGCCAACGTCCTGACTTTC. Its translation is CASSVTGGPSGANVLTF.

In this sample, this clone turned up a few times. This chain links TRBV7-8 with TRBJ1-1, with 7 bases that match TRBD1. Germline CDR1 and CDR2: SGHVS and FQNEAQ. The CDR3 contains 13 residues. J lost 8 bases, V lost 2 bases, and 5 bases had no gene match. The CDR3 loop reads CASSLRQGWEAFF. In DNA, the CDR3 is TGTGCCAGCAGCTTAAGACAGGGATGGGAAGCTTTCTTT.

The V and J genes are TRBV5-1 and TRBJ2-7; 7 bases are shared with TRBD1. The CDR3 spans 14 residues. J lost 2 bases, V lost 4 bases, and 6 bases had no gene match. Germline V lookup: CDR1 SGHRS, CDR2 YFSETQ. The chain's CDR3 is CASSTDRATYEQYF. The DNA for the CDR3 is TGCGCCAGCAGCACCGACAGGGCCACCTACGAGCAGTACTTC.

The CDR3 DNA sequence: TGTGCCAGCAGCTTGGACAGGGGATCCTACAATGAGCAGTTCTTC. Its protein product is CASSLDRGSYNEQFF. The rearrangement joins TRBV5-4 to TRBJ2-1; 7 nucleotides agree with TRBD1. Germline V gives CDR1 SGHNT, CDR2 YYREEE (reference sequence). The CDR3 has 15 residues. V lost 0 bases, J lost 1 base, and 1 base stayed unmatched.

The chain employs TRBV7-2 and TRBJ1-1; tentative D call: TRBD1 (6 bases). Trimming cost V 1 base and J 10 bases, with 19 bases left between them. The CDR3 totals 15 residues. The germline V gene encodes CDR1 SGHTA and CDR2 FQGNSA. The chain's CDR3 is CASSLEVSNRARAFF. CDR3 nucleotide sequence: TGTGCCAGCAGCTTAGAAGTCTCCAACAGGGCAAGAGCTTTCTTT.

The gene calls are TRBV5-1 and TRBJ2-5, with 12 bases identical to TRBD1. This CDR3 has 16 residues. Germline V gives CDR1 SGHRS, CDR2 YFSETQ. Unmatched junction bases numbered 5, after V lost 0 bases and J lost 5 bases. The CDR3 coding sequence is TGCGCCAGCAGCTTGGAGGGACAGGGGGCGCGGGAGACCCAGTACTTC. This translates into CASSLEGQGARETQYF.

The chain employs TRBV19 and TRBJ2-1, with a tentative D call TRBD2 (5 bases). V lost 4 bases, J lost 8 bases, and 12 bases lay in between. The CDR3 sequence is 13 residues long. Germline V CDR1 and CDR2: LNHDA, SQIVND (reference sequence). The DNA of the CDR3 is TGTGCCAGTAGTAACCGCTTGAGGGATGAGCAGTTCTTC. Translating gives CASSNRLRDEQFF.

This chain joins TRBV7-2 and TRBJ2-3, with 10 bases lining up with TRBD2. The CDR3 contains 15 residues. The ends lost 3 bases at V and 6 bases at J; junction bases unmatched: 6. CDR1 and CDR2 from the germline V gene are SGHTA and FQGNSA. The CDR3 nucleotides are TGTGCCAGCAGCTTTGCTAGCGGGAGAGTGGATACGCAGTATTTT. Protein product: CASSFASGRVDTQYF.